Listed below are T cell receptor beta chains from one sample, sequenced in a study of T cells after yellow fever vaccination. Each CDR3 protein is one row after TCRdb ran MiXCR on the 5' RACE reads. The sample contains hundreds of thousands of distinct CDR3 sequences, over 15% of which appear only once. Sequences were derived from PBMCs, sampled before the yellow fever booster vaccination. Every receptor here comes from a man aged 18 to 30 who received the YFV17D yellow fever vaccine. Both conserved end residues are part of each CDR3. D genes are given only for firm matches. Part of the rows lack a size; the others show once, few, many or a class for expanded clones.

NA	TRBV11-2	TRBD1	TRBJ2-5	CASSQDRVWETQYF	TGTGCCAGCAGCCAAGACAGGGTTTGGGAGACCCAGTACTTC
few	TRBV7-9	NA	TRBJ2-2	CASSPPGSGELFF	TGTGCCAGCAGCCCTCCTGGGTCCGGGGAGCTGTTTTTT
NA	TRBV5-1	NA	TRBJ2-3	CASSLSLGQSLDTQYF	TGCGCCAGCAGCTTATCCCTTGGACAGTCGCTAGACACGCAGTATTTT
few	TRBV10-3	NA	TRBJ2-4	CAISEFMQPKNIQYF	TGTGCCATCAGTGAGTTCATGCAGCCTAAAAACATTCAGTACTTC
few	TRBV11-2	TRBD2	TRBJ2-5	CASSLTSGGFGKETQYF	TGTGCCAGCAGTTTGACTAGCGGGGGATTCGGGAAAGAGACCCAGTACTTC
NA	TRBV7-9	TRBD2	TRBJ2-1	CASSLANLADGQFF	TGTGCCAGCAGCTTAGCGAATCTAGCGGACGGGCAGTTCTTC
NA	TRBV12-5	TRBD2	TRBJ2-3	CASGPIAGPGSTQYF	TGTGCTAGTGGCCCCATAGCGGGGCCGGGATCTACGCAGTATTTT
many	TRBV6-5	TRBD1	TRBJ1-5	CASSSSGTGYGQPQHF	TGTGCCAGCAGTTCCTCCGGGACAGGGTACGGTCAGCCCCAGCATTTT
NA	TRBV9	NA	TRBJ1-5	CASSVRRGPNQPQHF	TGTGCCAGCAGCGTCCGCCGGGGTCCCAATCAGCCCCAGCATTTT
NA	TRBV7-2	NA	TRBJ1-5	CASSLRGPEQPQHF	TGTGCCAGCAGCTTGCGGGGGCCGGAGCAGCCCCAGCATTTT
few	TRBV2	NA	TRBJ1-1	CASLSGGTEAFF	TGTGCCAGCTTATCTGGCGGCACTGAAGCTTTCTTT
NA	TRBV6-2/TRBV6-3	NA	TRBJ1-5	CASSYAVGGNQPQHF	TGTGCCAGCAGTTACGCGGTCGGCGGGAATCAGCCCCAGCATTTT
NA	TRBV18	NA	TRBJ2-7	CASSPQGGSTYEQYF	TGTGCCAGCTCACCCCAGGGCGGATCAACCTACGAGCAGTACTTC
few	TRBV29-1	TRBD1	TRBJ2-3	CSVTPTGGRTDTQYF	TGCAGCGTTACCCCGACAGGGGGACGCACAGATACGCAGTATTTT
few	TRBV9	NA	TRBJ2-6	CASSVEGAGANVLTF	TGTGCCAGCAGCGTAGAAGGGGCTGGGGCCAACGTCCTGACTTTC
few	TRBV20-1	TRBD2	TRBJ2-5	CSAAKRGGMETQYF	TGCAGTGCGGCCAAGCGGGGGGGCATGGAGACCCAGTACTTC
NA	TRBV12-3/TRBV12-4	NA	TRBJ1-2	CASSLHRYGYTF	TGTGCCAGCAGTTTACACAGATATGGCTACACCTTC
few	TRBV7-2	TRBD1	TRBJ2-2	CASSNRGINTGELFF	TGTGCCAGCAGCAACAGGGGTATTAACACCGGGGAGCTGTTTTTT
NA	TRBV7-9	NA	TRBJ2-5	CASSSTATQETQYF	TGTGCCAGCAGCTCGACAGCTACCCAAGAGACCCAGTACTTC
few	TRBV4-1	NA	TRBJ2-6	CASSQAIVGGWANVLTF	TGCGCCAGCAGCCAAGCGATAGTAGGGGGTTGGGCCAACGTCCTGACTTTC
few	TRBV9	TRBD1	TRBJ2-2	CASSRQGWTGELFF	TGTGCCAGCAGCCGACAGGGGTGGACCGGGGAGCTGTTTTTT
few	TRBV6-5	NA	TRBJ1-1	CASSYSRDTTEAFF	TGTGCCAGCAGTTACTCAAGGGATACCACTGAAGCTTTCTTT
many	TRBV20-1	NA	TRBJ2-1	CSAREGRGVSWDEQFF	TGCAGTGCTAGAGAGGGGAGGGGGGTCTCCTGGGATGAGCAGTTCTTC
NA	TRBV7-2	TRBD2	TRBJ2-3	CASTTPALAGRDTQYF	TGTGCCAGCACCACGCCCGCACTAGCGGGGAGGGATACGCAGTATTTT
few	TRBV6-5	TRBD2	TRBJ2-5	CASSYLGGTQETQYF	TGTGCCAGCAGTTACCTCGGGGGGACCCAAGAGACCCAGTACTTC
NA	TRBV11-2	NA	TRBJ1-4	CASSNSWGGSNEKLFF	TGTGCCAGCAGCAACTCATGGGGAGGGTCTAATGAAAAACTGTTTTTT
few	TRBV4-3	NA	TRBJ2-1	CASSQEFIARSSYNEQFF	TGCGCCAGCAGCCAAGAATTTATAGCACGGAGCTCCTACAATGAGCAGTTCTTC
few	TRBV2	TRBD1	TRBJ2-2	CASSVQRQGAGELFF	TGTGCCAGCAGTGTTCAGCGACAGGGGGCCGGGGAGCTGTTTTTT
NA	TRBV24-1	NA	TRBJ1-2	CATSEPAGGYTF	TGTGCCACCAGTGAACCAGCAGGTGGCTACACCTTC
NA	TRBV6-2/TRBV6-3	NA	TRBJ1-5	CATSRDFDPHNQPQHF	TGTGCCACCAGCCGGGACTTCGACCCCCACAATCAGCCCCAGCATTTT
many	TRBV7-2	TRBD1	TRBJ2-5	CASTTGRSATQYF	TGTGCCTCCACGACAGGGCGGTCAGCGACCCAGTACTTC
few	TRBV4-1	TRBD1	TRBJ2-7	CASSQRTGTPYEQYF	TGCGCCAGCAGCCAACGGACAGGGACGCCCTACGAGCAGTACTTC
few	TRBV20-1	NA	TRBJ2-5	CSALRDGNQETQYF	TGCAGTGCTTTACGCGACGGGAACCAAGAGACCCAGTACTTC
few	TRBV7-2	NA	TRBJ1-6	CASRLGGNSPLHF	TGTGCCAGCAGGCTCGGGGGTAATTCACCCCTCCACTTT
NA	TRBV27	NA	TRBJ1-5	CASSSGTAGPQHF	TGTGCCAGCAGCAGCGGAACAGCGGGGCCCCAGCATTTT
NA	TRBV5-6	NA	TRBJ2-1	CASSFEEYSPNEQFF	TGTGCCAGCAGCTTTGAGGAGTATAGCCCAAATGAGCAGTTCTTC
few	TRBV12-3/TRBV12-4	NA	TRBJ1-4	CASSLFGSTNEKLFF	TGTGCCAGCAGTTTATTTGGCAGCACTAATGAAAAACTGTTTTTT
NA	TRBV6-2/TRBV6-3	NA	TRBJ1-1	CASRPGGPEAFF	TGTGCCAGCAGACCGGGAGGGCCTGAAGCTTTCTTT
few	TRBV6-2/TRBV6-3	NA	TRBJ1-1	CASSYRYNTEAFF	TGTGCCAGCAGTTACAGGTATAACACTGAAGCTTTCTTT
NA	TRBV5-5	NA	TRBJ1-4	CASSLWGAGPSEKLFF	TGTGCCAGCAGCTTGTGGGGCGCCGGACCGAGCGAAAAACTGTTTTTT
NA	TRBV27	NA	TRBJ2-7	CASRGVLGAAPYEQYF	TGTGCCAGCAGGGGGGTTTTGGGAGCAGCTCCCTACGAGCAGTACTTC
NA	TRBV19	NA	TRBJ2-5	CASSFGFWAVETQYF	TGTGCCAGTAGTTTTGGGTTTTGGGCGGTAGAGACCCAGTACTTC
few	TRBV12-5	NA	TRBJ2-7	CASGLVPIGGQGYDEQYF	TGTGCTAGTGGTTTGGTACCGATCGGAGGTCAGGGGTACGACGAGCAGTACTTC
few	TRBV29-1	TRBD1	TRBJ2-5	CSAFQGALETQYF	TGCAGCGCTTTCCAGGGGGCTCTGGAGACCCAGTACTTC